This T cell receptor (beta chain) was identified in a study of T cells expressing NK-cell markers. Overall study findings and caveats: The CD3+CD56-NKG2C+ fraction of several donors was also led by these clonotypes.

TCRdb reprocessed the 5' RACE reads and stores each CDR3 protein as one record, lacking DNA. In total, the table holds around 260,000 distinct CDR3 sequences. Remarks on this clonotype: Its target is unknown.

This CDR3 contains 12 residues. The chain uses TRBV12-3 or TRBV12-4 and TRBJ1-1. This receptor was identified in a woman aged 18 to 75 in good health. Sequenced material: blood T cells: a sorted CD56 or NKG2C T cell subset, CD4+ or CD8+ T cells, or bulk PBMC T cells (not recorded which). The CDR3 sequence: CASSSAVSEAFF.